This T cell receptor beta chain was recovered during a study of metastatic and nonmetastatic thyroid tumors. Study-level findings and limits: As reported, TCR beta diversity in blood and tumor was significantly higher in malignant thyroid tumors than in benign nodules.

In its sample, this clone was seen many times. Its antigen remains unknown. Patients were all untreated before their thyroid surgery. MiXCR reprocessed the PCR reads for TCRdb. Altogether 64,000 or so clones are present, 15% to 20% being singletons, with the ten largest covering more than 9%. This sequence was found in a male donor with papillary thyroid cancer or a benign thyroid nodule (not recorded which). Some clones in this sample may be carry-over from other donors' samples. The sample comprised blood.

The CDR3 region is CASSPLSSGAGEKLFF. In DNA form, the CDR3 reads TGTGCCAGCAGTCCTCTGTCGTCAGGGGCCGGGGAAAAACTGTTTTTT. The chain links TRBV6-1 to TRBJ1-4, with D possibly being TRBD1 (6 bases). The CDR3 is made up of 16 amino acids. Per the germline V gene, CDR1 is MNHNS and CDR2 is SASEGT. Trimming removed 5 bases from V and 8 bases from J, with 21 bases in between.